These 14 T cell receptor beta chains were sequenced from one sample in a study of blood T cell repertoires in COVID-19. This table comes from immunoSEQ multiplex PCR, and its TCRdb copy is limited to in-frame clones, with some not included. The table shows tens of thousands of clones, with 80% to 95% occurring only once. Sequenced material: peripheral blood. The receptors were gathered from a woman aged 80 or older with acute or convalescent COVID-19.

This clone came up once. The rearrangement links TRBV19 to TRBJ2-5, with 7 bases fitting TRBD2. With V trimmed by 4 bases and J by 6 bases, 2 bases remained unmatched. Germline loops: CDR1 LNHDA, CDR2 SQIVND (reference sequence). The length of the CDR3 is 12 residues. The CDR3 spells CASSTGGKTQYF. For the CDR3, the DNA is TGTGCCAGTAGTACGGGGGGAAAGACCCAGTACTTC.

This CDR3 is CASSQQTGFNEKLFF. CDR3 bases: TGTGCCAGCAGCCAACAGACAGGATTTAATGAAAAACTGTTTTTT. The V call is TRBV3-1 (or the pseudogene TRBV3-2), the J call TRBJ1-4, with D possibly matching TRBD1 (6 bases). CDR1 LGHDT and CDR2 YNNKEL come from the germline V gene (reference sequence). The V gene lost 2 bases and the J gene lost 4 bases, with 11 bases spanning the gap. This CDR3 is built from 15 residues.

The gene calls are TRBV5-6 and TRBJ2-7; D perhaps matches TRBD2 (6 bases). CDR3 length: 13 residues. Looked up from germline, CDR1 is SGHDT and CDR2 is YYEEEE. Between the trimmed V and J ends, which lost 4 bases and 1 base, there was a span of 9 bases. This CDR3 is CASSGGASYEQYF. CDR3 DNA sequence: TGTGCCAGCAGCGGCGGGGCATCCTACGAGCAGTACTTC.

This clone was seen a single time. CDR3 in amino acids: CASTSYNEQFF. CDR3 bases: TGTGCCAGCACCAGCTACAATGAGCAGTTCTTC. V gene TRBV2 combines with J gene TRBJ2-1; D is unresolved. The CDR3 length is 11 residues. Germline lookup yields CDR1 SNHLY and CDR2 FYNNEI. Trimming removed 7 bases at V and 3 bases at J, with 4 bases between.

The chain is built from TRBV5-6 and TRBJ2-7; the D gene is possibly TRBD1 (5 bases). The CDR3 extends over 12 amino acids. Germline V lookup: CDR1 SGHDT, CDR2 YYEEEE. The V end lost 6 bases, the J end lost 7 bases, and 14 bases lay between the germline ends. The DNA of the CDR3 is TGTGCCAGCACCGTAGGGGTCACTGAGCAGTACTTC. It codes for CASTVGVTEQYF.

The chain uses TRBV15 and TRBJ2-7; 7 bases line up with TRBD1. There are 15 residues in the CDR3. Per the germline V gene, CDR1 is LNHNV and CDR2 is YYDKDF (reference sequence). Trimming took 3 bases from V and 0 from J; bases not matched to a gene: 5. The CDR3 here is CATSRSGQSSYEQYF. The CDR3 DNA follows: TGTGCCACCAGCAGGTCGGGACAGAGCTCCTACGAGCAGTACTTC. Full variable domain (remainder filled in from reference TRBV15 and TRBJ2-7): DAMVIQNPRYQVTQFGKPVTLSCSQTLNHNVMYWYQQKSSQAPKLLFHYYDKDFNNEADTPDNFQSRRPNTSFCFLDIRSPGLGDTAMYLCATSRSGQSSYEQYFGPGTRLTVT.

The V gene is TRBV3-1 (or the pseudogene TRBV3-2), the J gene TRBJ2-6, with TRBD1 matching 10 bases. V was clipped by 0 bases and J by 4 bases; unmatched bases: 6. In germline, CDR1 is LGHDT, CDR2 YNNKEL (reference sequence). The CDR3 contains 18 residues. CDR3 nucleotides: TGTGCCAGCAGCCAAGATCCGACAGGGGGCGTCGGGGCCAACGTCCTGACTTTC. Its protein is CASSQDPTGGVGANVLTF.

This clone was counted once. The chain joins TRBV3-1 (or the pseudogene TRBV3-2) to TRBJ1-6, with TRBD1 matching over 11 bases. Germline-derived CDR1 and CDR2 are LGHDT and YNNKEL (reference sequence). V shed 9 bases, J shed 10 bases, and the junction held 5 bases outside the gene matches. CDR3 size: 13 residues. The DNA for the CDR3 is TGTGCCAGTTCGGGACAGGGGGACTCACCCCTCCACTTT. Translating it yields CASSGQGDSPLHF.

The rearrangement links TRBV15 to TRBJ1-2; no clear D gene. V shed 5 bases and J shed 6 bases, with 19 bases lying between them. Looked up from germline, CDR1 is LNHNV and CDR2 is YYDKDF (reference sequence). This CDR3 has 15 residues. The CDR3 spells CATSGRYPGRDGYTF. CDR3 in DNA: TGTGCCACCAGCGGCCGTTACCCCGGTCGGGATGGCTACACCTTC.

This clone was recorded only once. This sequence joins TRBV15 and TRBJ1-5; D gene uncertain. The CDR3 totals 13 residues. CDR1 is LNHNV, CDR2 YYDKDF, per germline (reference sequence). The V end was cut by 5 bases, the J end by 4 bases, with 9 bases between. The CDR3 loop is CATSPDLNQPQHF. The DNA of the CDR3 is TGTGCCACCAGCCCAGATCTGAATCAGCCCCAGCATTTT.

The chain couples TRBV18 to TRBJ2-3; unclear D gene. Trimming took off 2 bases at V and 0 bases at J, with 9 bases between the two ends. Germline CDR1 and CDR2: KGHSH and LQKENI. The CDR3 sequence is 15 residues long. This CDR3 reads CASSPSIASTDTQYF. The CDR3 DNA sequence: TGTGCCAGCTCACCAAGTATAGCTAGCACAGATACGCAGTATTTT.

The table lists this clone with a count of one. The chain employs TRBV6-5 and TRBJ1-1; D remains unclear. The CDR3 loop spans 13 amino acids. Trimming left V 7 bases short and J 0 bases short, with 9 bases between. Germline assignment: CDR1 MNHEY and CDR2 SVGAGI. The DNA of the CDR3 is TGTGCCAGCAAGGAGGGCATGAACACTGAAGCTTTCTTT. Protein: CASKEGMNTEAFF.

The chain recombines TRBV7-2 with TRBJ1-6; unclear D gene. Germline V CDR1 and CDR2: SGHTA, FQGNSA. Trimming removed 1 base from V and 13 bases from J, with 14 bases in between. The CDR3 spans 14 residues. The CDR3 reads CASSLGRGVWPLHF. In DNA, the CDR3 is TGTGCCAGCAGCTTAGGTCGCGGGGTGTGGCCCCTCCACTTT.

The J gene is TRBJ2-2, the V gene TRBV3-1 (or the pseudogene TRBV3-2); tentative D call: TRBD1 (6 bases). V shed 4 bases and J shed 8 bases, with 14 bases lying between them. The CDR3 extends over 14 amino acids. Germline V lookup: CDR1 LGHDT, CDR2 YNNKEL (reference sequence). CDR3 in DNA: TGTGCCAGCAGCCCCAGGGGTGCTCGGGGGGAGCTGTTTTTT. Amino acids: CASSPRGARGELFF.